This T cell receptor (beta chain) was recovered during a study of radiation and T cells in renal cell carcinoma. In the study overall: Nephrectomy followed 15 Gy stereotactic body radiation by 4 weeks. Whole-study findings and limits: From baseline, blood top tumor clonotypes peaked at 2 weeks post-radiation.

Time point: baseline pretreatment blood. Indicated treatment: 15 Gy SBRT to primary tumor, nephrectomy 4 weeks later. After SBRT, blood was collected at 2 and 4 weeks, plus baseline. This renal cell carcinoma was of the clear cell type. V was trimmed by 1 base and J by 0 bases, leaving 10 bases between them. The length of the CDR3 is 16 residues. CDR1 and CDR2 from the germline V gene are SGHKS and YYEKEE (reference sequence). The data were produced by immunoSEQ multiplex PCR, yet TCRdb's version contains in-frame clones alone and is incomplete. Of about 88,000 clones in the sample, around 88% are singletons; the top ten hold roughly 8%. As to this clone: Its antigen remains unidentified.

The chain is built from TRBV5-5 and TRBJ2-2; D uncertain. The sequence came from a man aged 50-60 years with renal cell carcinoma. Sequenced material: blood, taken from a patient whose treatment included radiotherapy and nephrectomy. The CDR3 sequence: CASSLSGPTNTGELFF. As DNA, the CDR3 is TGTGCCAGCAGCTTGTCGGGCCCGACGAACACCGGGGAGCTGTTTTTT.